This note documents a single TCR beta chain sequence. The entry originates in a study of monozygotic twins with inflammatory bowel disease. TCRdb re-called the 5' RACE reads and catalogs CDR3 proteins one per entry, DNA excluded. The sample data list 300,000 to 350,000 distinct CDR3 sequences. The CDR3 consists of 14 residues. The germline V gene encodes CDR1 MNHEY and CDR2 SMNVEV (reference sequence). The receptor was isolated from a human donor with ulcerative colitis or Crohn's disease, or a healthy co-twin of an affected twin (not recorded which). Sample: blood. This rearrangement joins TRBV27 to TRBJ1-4; TCRdb's D call, TRBD1, is unchecked because there is no DNA. The CDR3 reads CASRIQGGGEKLFF.